This T cell receptor (beta chain) was recorded in a study of blood T cell repertoires in COVID-19. This CDR3 region has 16 residues. The germline V gene encodes CDR1 LGHDT and CDR2 YNNKEL (reference sequence). Trimming removed 0 bases from V and 1 base from J, with 13 bases in between. This table comes from immunoSEQ multiplex PCR, and its TCRdb copy is limited to in-frame clones, with some not included. The table lists about 100,000 clones, roughly 85% of them singletons. The chain joins TRBV3-1 (or the pseudogene TRBV3-2) to TRBJ2-7, with D perhaps matching TRBD1 (6 bases). The sample was PBMCs or T cells enriched from blood (not recorded which). This TCR derives from a woman between 50 and 59 years old who had recovered from COVID-19. CDR3 in DNA: TGTGCCAGCAGCCAAGATACACAGGGTTTATCCTACGAGCAGTACTTC. Residues: CASSQDTQGLSYEQYF.